This T cell receptor beta chain comes out of a study of T cell responses to AZD1222 COVID-19 vaccine. Study conclusions and caveats: The donors showed a predominance of white British ancestry and of females, with possible underestimation of clonal diversity. Increases in Spike-specific TCR breadth and depth were seen after two AZD1222 doses. Just a handful of people given AZD1222 tested seropositive at baseline.

Note on this clone: What it binds is not known.

The CDR3 has 15 residues. V lost 3 bases to trimming and J lost 2 bases; unmatched junction nucleotides: 2. Germline CDR1 and CDR2: WNHNN and SYGVQD (reference sequence). The protocol was immunoSEQ multiplex PCR, while the TCRdb copy is restricted to in-frame clones and leaves out a portion. The table has more than 75,000 clones, roughly nine tenths seen once. The chain couples TRBV10-1 to TRBJ2-1; TRBD1 matches at 9 bases. The sequencing here drew on peripheral blood, taken 28 days after the second AZD1222 dose. This clonotype originated in an adult who received the AZD1222 COVID-19 vaccine. The CDR3 protein is CASSEGQGTYNEQFF. The CDR3 DNA reads TGCGCCAGCAGTGAAGGACAGGGGACCTACAATGAGCAGTTCTTC.